The 17 T cell receptor beta chains presented below share a single source sample, sequenced in a study of shared clonotypes between healthy human individuals. Here immunoSEQ multiplex PCR was the method, and the copy in TCRdb shows in-frame clones only, minus some. The sample includes around 2.1 million clones, roughly 91% of them seen just once. Naive CD8 populations comprised CD45RO-negative cells positively selected for CCR7, excluding terminally differentiated effector memory CD45RA+ cells. Sequencing used naive CD8+ T cells from PBMCs. The source of these receptors is a young man in good health. Some clones in this sample may be carry-over from other donors' samples.

CDR3 protein: CAISESWQGATDTQYF. For the CDR3, the DNA is TGTGCCATCAGTGAGTCGTGGCAGGGGGCCACAGATACGCAGTATTTT. The rearrangement links TRBV10-3 to TRBJ2-3, with 8 bases matching TRBD1. Germline CDR1 reads ENHRY; CDR2 reads SYGVKD. The CDR3 covers 16 residues. Losses at the gene ends were 0 bases for V and 2 bases for J; bases not matched to a gene: 4.

The CDR3 reads CASSAGQGVARPTEAFF. CDR3 coding DNA: TGCGCCAGCAGCGCAGGGCAGGGTGTCGCGCGTCCGACTGAAGCTTTCTTT. This chain connects TRBV5-1 to TRBJ1-1, with D possibly TRBD1 on 5 matching bases. The CDR3 has 17 amino acids. V was cut by 4 bases and J by 5 bases, with 24 bases left in between. Germline CDR1 SGHRS, CDR2 YFSETQ.

V is TRBV7-9 and J is TRBJ2-7; perhaps TRBD1 as D (6 bases). Germline V gene lookup returns CDR1 SEHNR and CDR2 FQNEAQ (reference sequence). The CDR3 totals 15 residues. Trimming took off 7 bases at V and 3 bases at J, with 19 bases between the two ends. This CDR3 is CASTAPLDRNYEQYF. DNA of the CDR3: TGTGCCAGCACCGCCCCCCTGGACAGAAACTACGAGCAGTACTTC.

The chain uses TRBV27 and TRBJ2-7; 12 nucleotides agree with TRBD2. Germline CDR1 is MNHEY and CDR2 is SMNVEV (reference sequence). CDR3 size: 17 residues. V lost 5 bases and J lost 1; bases outside the gene matches: 9. The CDR3 DNA reads as TGTGCCAGCAGTCTTAGGACTAGCGGGATAGGATCCTACGAGCAGTACTTC. Its translation: CASSLRTSGIGSYEQYF.

The chain uses TRBV27 and TRBJ2-7; 9 bases match TRBD2. Germline V lookup: CDR1 MNHEY, CDR2 SMNVEV (reference sequence). This CDR3 is built from 15 residues. Trimming at V came to 4 bases and at J to 2 bases, leaving 6 bases not matched to a gene. Here the CDR3 DNA reads TGTGCCAGCAGTTACAGATTAGCGGGAGCCTACGAGCAGTACTTC. It is translated as CASSYRLAGAYEQYF.

The rearrangement uses TRBV7-9 and TRBJ1-1; no clear D. Germline values: CDR1 SEHNR, CDR2 FQNEAQ (reference sequence). The CDR3 runs 12 residues. The ends were cut back, 7 bases at V and 2 bases at J, with 8 bases in the middle. As DNA, the CDR3 is TGTGCCAGCATGGTCCTAAACACTGAAGCTTTCTTT. This gives the protein CASMVLNTEAFF.

The genes are TRBV27 and TRBJ2-7, with 11 bases that match TRBD1. The J segment lost 3 bases and the V segment lost 5 bases, leaving 6 bases of the junction unmatched. Germline V gene data show CDR1 as MNHEY and CDR2 as SMNVEV (reference sequence). CDR3 size: 15 residues. The CDR3 is CASSPVGTGGYEQYF. The CDR3 DNA reads TGTGCCAGCAGTCCCGTGGGGACAGGGGGCTACGAGCAGTACTTC.

The rearrangement links TRBV9 to TRBJ1-3; TRBD1 might be the D (5 bases). The CDR3 consists of 15 residues. CDR1 and CDR2 from the germline V gene are SGDLS and YYNGEE. The V end was cut by 3 bases, the J end by 0 bases, with 10 bases between. In nucleotides, the CDR3 is TGTGCCAGCAGCGAGGGGACCCGCTCTGGAAACACCATATATTTT. Translation gives CASSEGTRSGNTIYF.

This clone was counted a single time. V is TRBV5-6 and J is TRBJ2-5; D unclear. From germline, CDR1 is SGHDT and CDR2 YYEEEE. This CDR3 comprises 16 residues. The V gene lost 2 bases and the J gene lost 5 bases, with 19 bases spanning the gap. This CDR3 is CASSLSVDLGLETQYF. CDR3 in DNA: TGTGCCAGCAGCTTATCCGTCGATTTGGGTCTGGAGACCCAGTACTTC.

The chain employs TRBV28 and TRBJ2-4, with 7 positions matching TRBD1. Germline lookup yields CDR1 MDHEN and CDR2 SYDVKM. With 1 base clipped from V and 5 bases from J, the junction kept 8 bases outside the gene matches. The CDR3 is 16 amino acids. The CDR3 protein is CASSLFTRGRENIQYF. Written as DNA, the CDR3 is TGTGCCAGCAGTTTATTCACAAGGGGGCGCGAAAACATTCAGTACTTC.

Notes on this clone: This sample also contains other DNA sequences that code for the same CDR3. The chain couples TRBV7-9 to TRBJ2-1; possibly TRBD1 or TRBD2 for D (6 bases each). V lost 5 bases and J 7 bases, leaving 9 bases between the germline ends. This CDR3 has 12 amino acids. Per the germline V gene, CDR1 is SEHNR and CDR2 is FQNEAQ (reference sequence). The CDR3 spells CASSRGRNEQFF. The DNA for the CDR3 is TGTGCCAGCAGCCGGGGGCGAAATGAGCAGTTCTTC.

In the case of this clone: This specimen includes other DNA sequences encoding the same CDR3. The chain carries TRBV7-9 and TRBJ2-7; 10 nucleotides match TRBD1. The CDR3 is 14 amino acids. CDR1 is SEHNR, CDR2 FQNEAQ, per germline (reference sequence). Trimming took 2 bases from V and 3 from J; bases not matched to a gene: 1. Here the CDR3 reads CASSLRDRGYEQYF. The CDR3 nucleotides read TGTGCCAGCAGCTTAAGGGACAGGGGCTACGAGCAGTACTTC. The whole variable domain, remainder taken from reference TRBV7-9 and TRBJ2-7, is DTGVSQNPRHKITKRGQNVTFRCDPISEHNRLYWYRQTLGQGPEFLTYFQNEAQLEKSRLLSDRFSAERPKGSFSTLEIQRTEQGDSAMYLCASSLRDRGYEQYFGPGTRLTVT.

The J gene is TRBJ2-7, the V gene TRBV20-1; D unclear. In germline, CDR1 is DFQATT, CDR2 SNEGSKA (reference sequence). The CDR3 runs to 11 residues. The V gene lost 6 bases and the J gene lost 4 bases, with 10 bases spanning the gap. CDR3 loop: CSAYLGYEQYF. CDR3 coding DNA: TGCAGTGCGTACTTGGGGTACGAGCAGTACTTC.

V gene TRBV4-2 combines with J gene TRBJ2-7; D perhaps matches TRBD2 (6 bases). Trimming pared 0 bases from V and 3 bases from J, leaving 18 bases between. Germline values: CDR1 LGHNA, CDR2 YNFKEQ. This CDR3 is built from 17 residues. Written as DNA, the CDR3 is TGTGCCAGCAGCCAAGAATCGGGACTCCGGGCTGTCTACGAGCAGTACTTC. Protein: CASSQESGLRAVYEQYF.

This chain connects TRBV19 to TRBJ2-3; the match to TRBD1 covers 7 bases. Germline assignment: CDR1 LNHDA and CDR2 SQIVND (reference sequence). The CDR3 consists of 13 residues. The trim removed 8 bases at V and 6 bases at J, leaving 8 bases unmatched. The CDR3 sequence is CASGDRVRDTQYF. The DNA for the CDR3 is TGTGCCAGTGGAGACAGGGTCAGGGATACGCAGTATTTT.

A single count supports this clone. This chain connects TRBV9 to TRBJ2-7; 7 bases map to TRBD1. Trimming at V came to 3 bases and at J to 3 bases, leaving 6 bases not matched to a gene. Germline assignment: CDR1 SGDLS and CDR2 YYNGEE. This CDR3 is built from 14 residues. For the CDR3, the DNA is TGTGCCAGCAGCGCCCGGGACAGACACTACGAGCAGTACTTC. Protein: CASSARDRHYEQYF. Filled out from reference TRBV9 and TRBJ2-7, the complete variable domain reads DSGVTQTPKHLITATGQRVTLRCSPRSGDLSVYWYQQSLDQGLQFLIQYYNGEERAKGNILERFSAQQFPDLHSELNLSSLELGDSALYFCASSARDRHYEQYFGPGTRLTVT.

The chain recombines TRBV10-1 with TRBJ2-4; 7 positions agree with TRBD1. V shed 0 bases and J 4 bases; nucleotides not matched to a gene: 0. Germline lookup yields CDR1 WNHNN and CDR2 SYGVQD (reference sequence). The CDR3 covers 14 residues. The DNA of the CDR3 is TGCGCCAGCAGTGAGTCGACAGGGAAAAACATTCAGTACTTC. It encodes CASSESTGKNIQYF.